Below, 22 T cell receptor beta chains from the same sample are listed, as sequenced in a study of STAT5B mutations in CD4+ large granular lymphocyte leukemia (dated by TCRdb to the early 2020s). Library preparation was by the immunoSEQ multiplex PCR assay. Entries here come from immuneACCESS through TCRdb and include only in-frame sequences with V and J called. Some clones fail to appear in such tables; in the studies checked, an unresolved V gene covers under half of the shortfall, and the cause of the remainder is unknown. A total of about 36,000 clones appear in this sample, around 80% of them only once. The ten largest clonotypes hold 0.55% of the sample. The sample was CD4+ T cells from blood buffy coats. These TCRs come from a human donor in good health.

The CDR3 DNA reads TGTGCCAGCAGCGCCCTATGGGGTCTAGGGCAGTACTTC. Encoded protein: CASSALWGLGQYF. The rearrangement links TRBV7-8 to TRBJ2-7; D not resolved. Germline CDR1 and CDR2: SGHVS and FQNEAQ. V was trimmed by 5 bases and J by 9 bases, leaving 17 bases between them. The CDR3 length is 13 residues.

This chain's CDR3 is CASSLGVGTAEAFF. In nucleotides, the CDR3 is TGTGCCAGCAGCTTAGGGGTTGGGACAGCTGAAGCTTTCTTT. This chain uses TRBV7-8 with TRBJ1-1; 7 positions agree with TRBD1. CDR3 length equals 14 residues. CDR1 SGHVS and CDR2 FQNEAQ come from the germline V gene. Trimming at V came to 1 base and at J to 6 bases, leaving 5 bases not matched to a gene.

The chain carries TRBV6-6 and TRBJ1-2; 7 bases map to TRBD1. V was clipped by 6 bases and J by 2 bases; unmatched bases: 12. CDR1 and CDR2 (germline): MNHNY, SVGAGI (reference sequence). This CDR3 contains 16 residues. CDR3 sequence (DNA): TGTGCCAGCAGATTTGCCGGGACAGATCTCAACTATGGCTACACCTTC. Translated, it gives CASRFAGTDLNYGYTF.

This clone was detected only once. The gene calls are TRBV5-1 and TRBJ2-3; the D gene is possibly TRBD1 (6 bases). CDR3 length equals 16 residues. V was cut by 3 bases and J by 1 base, with 15 bases left in between. Germline CDR1 SGHRS, CDR2 YFSETQ. CDR3 coding DNA: TGCGCCAGCAGCTCTGGTGGGGGCGGAGGCACAGATACGCAGTATTTT. It specifies CASSSGGGGGTDTQYF.

This chain uses TRBV29-1 with TRBJ2-3; 14 bases agree with TRBD2. The CDR3 spans 15 residues. The V segment lost 4 bases and the J segment 2 bases; nucleotides outside the gene matches: 2. CDR1 is SQVTM, CDR2 ANQGSEA, per germline. CDR3 amino acids: CSVGGLAGDTDTQYF. Here the CDR3 DNA reads TGCAGCGTTGGGGGACTAGCGGGGGACACAGATACGCAGTATTTT.

The CDR3 DNA reads TGTGCCAGCAGTGTATTGGGGGGAAAGCAGTACTTC. Its translation: CASSVLGGKQYF. V and J are TRBV27 and TRBJ2-7, with D perhaps matching TRBD2 (6 bases). Trimming shortened V by 5 bases and J by 8 bases, and 13 bases separated the two germline ends. The CDR3 has 12 residues. Germline-derived CDR1 and CDR2 are MNHEY and SMNVEV (reference sequence).

The chain employs TRBV6-6 and TRBJ1-5; TRBD1 might be the D (5 bases). V dropped 5 bases and J dropped 7 bases, with 18 bases sitting between them. The CDR3 runs to 15 residues. The germline CDR1 and CDR2 sequences are MNHNY and SVGAGI (reference sequence). The CDR3 nucleotides are TGTGCCAGCAGTCTAAGAGACCAGGGCTGGCAGCCCCAGCATTTT. Protein: CASSLRDQGWQPQHF.

V gene TRBV19 combines with J gene TRBJ2-2; perhaps TRBD1 as D (6 bases). The CDR3 runs to 15 residues. V was pared by 10 bases and J by 8 bases, with 23 bases between. The V gene's germline CDR1 is LNHDA and CDR2 SQIVND (reference sequence). As DNA, the CDR3 is TGTGCCACCGGACCGTGGACAGATTTAGGGGGGGAGCTGTTTTTT. Amino acids: CATGPWTDLGGELFF.

The chain has TRBV7-8 and TRBJ2-2; 11 nucleotides agree with TRBD1. With 5 bases clipped from V and 3 bases from J, the junction kept 5 bases outside the gene matches. CDR1 is SGHVS, CDR2 FQNEAQ, per germline. The CDR3 contains 16 residues. The CDR3 sequence: CASSQGTGGDTGELFF. The CDR3 DNA is TGTGCCAGCAGCCAGGGGACAGGGGGTGACACCGGGGAGCTGTTTTTT.

The chain recombines TRBV10-3 with TRBJ2-2; D is undetermined. The CDR3 runs 15 residues. CDR1 ENHRY and CDR2 SYGVKD come from the germline V gene. With 3 bases removed from V and 0 bases from J, the gap between germline ends came to 8 bases. CDR3 loop: CAISDTPANTGELFF. The CDR3 nucleotides read TGTGCCATCAGTGACACACCCGCGAACACCGGGGAGCTGTTTTTT.

The chain is built from TRBV21-1 and TRBJ1-1. TRBV21-1 is annotated as a pseudogene. The CDR3 sequence is 15 residues long. The CDR3 nucleotides are TGTGCCAGCAGCATCAGGGCCGGGGTGAACACTGAAGCTTTCTTT. Amino acids: CASSIRAGVNTEAFF.

This chain links TRBV4-3 with TRBJ2-3, with D possibly being TRBD2 (5 bases). There are 14 residues in the CDR3. The germline V and J ends were trimmed by 3 bases and 0 bases, with 7 bases remaining between them. Per the germline V gene, CDR1 is LGHNA and CDR2 is YSLEER. The CDR3 protein is CASSHAGSTDTQYF. The CDR3 DNA reads as TGCGCCAGCAGCCACGCGGGTAGCACAGATACGCAGTATTTT.

This sequence joins TRBV7-3 and TRBJ1-2; unclear D gene. Looked up from germline, CDR1 is SGHTA and CDR2 is FQGTGA. The ends were cut back, 6 bases at V and 2 bases at J, with 13 bases in the middle. The CDR3 length is 14 residues. In DNA, the CDR3 is TGTGCCAGCAGTCTCAACGTGGGAAACTATGGCTACACCTTC. Encoded protein: CASSLNVGNYGYTF.

As to this clone: The same CDR3 is also encoded by other DNA sequences in this sample. The V and J genes are TRBV19 and TRBJ2-7, with 7 bases fitting TRBD1. J lost 3 bases, V lost 9 bases, and 2 bases had no gene match. The germline CDR1 and CDR2 sequences are LNHDA and SQIVND (reference sequence). The CDR3 has 11 residues. DNA for the CDR3: TGTGCCAGCCGACAGGGCTACGAGCAGTACTTC. Protein sequence: CASRQGYEQYF.

This clone turned up a few times. The V call is TRBV4-1, the J call TRBJ1-1; D call uncertain. V was clipped by 3 bases and J by 0 bases, with 14 bases between them. CDR3 length equals 16 residues. CDR1 and CDR2 from the germline V gene are MGHRA and YSYEKL. The DNA of the CDR3 is TGCGCCAGCAGCCAGAGAACTGCATCTCTGAACACTGAAGCTTTCTTT. Residues: CASSQRTASLNTEAFF.

The chain couples TRBV7-9 to TRBJ2-5; 8 bases are shared with TRBD2. V was pared by 7 bases and J by 5 bases, with 15 bases of the junction left unmatched. Germline CDR1 is SEHNR and CDR2 is FQNEAQ (reference sequence). This CDR3 spans 16 amino acids. CDR3 DNA: TGTGCCAGCACCGAGGGGTCGGGGGGGTCCGGGGAGACCCAGTACTTC. Translating gives CASTEGSGGSGETQYF.

The gene calls are TRBV5-1 and TRBJ1-2; 8 bases are shared with TRBD1. Germline trimming cut 4 bases from V and 8 bases from J; bases unmatched to any gene: 10. The CDR3 spans 14 residues. The germline gives CDR1 SGHRS, CDR2 YFSETQ. The CDR3 spells CASSPSGGPAGYTF. DNA of the CDR3: TGCGCCAGCAGCCCCTCAGGGGGCCCTGCAGGCTACACCTTC.

The chain uses TRBV7-6 and TRBJ2-1, with a tentative D call TRBD1 (5 bases). The V end was cut by 5 bases, the J end by 4 bases, with 9 bases between. This CDR3 is built from 13 residues. Germline V gives CDR1 SGHVS, CDR2 FNYEAQ. CDR3 sequence reads: CASSPRQYNEQFF. CDR3 bases: TGTGCCAGCAGCCCGAGACAGTACAATGAGCAGTTCTTC.

This chain links TRBV18 with TRBJ1-4; D not resolved. V lost 3 bases and J 5 bases, leaving 4 bases between the germline ends. The CDR3 spans 12 residues. The germline CDR1 and CDR2 sequences are KGHSH and LQKENI. This chain's CDR3 is CASSPSNEKLFF. The CDR3 DNA reads TGTGCCAGCTCACCGTCGAATGAAAAACTGTTTTTT.

The chain couples TRBV2 to TRBJ2-5; no firm D call. The V end was cut by 9 bases, the J end by 5 bases, with 4 bases between. CDR1 and CDR2 (germline): SNHLY, FYNNEI. CDR3 size: 9 residues. The CDR3 DNA follows: TGTGCCAGTGGGGAGACCCAGTACTTC. Translated: CASGETQYF.

DNA for the CDR3: TGTGCCAGCAGCTGGAGGGACAGGGGAGGCGGCAATCAGCCCCAGCATTTT. Protein: CASSWRDRGGGNQPQHF. This chain connects TRBV5-6 to TRBJ1-5; 10 positions agree with TRBD1. V shed 3 bases, J shed 2 bases, and the junction held 8 bases outside the gene matches. Per the germline V gene, CDR1 is SGHDT and CDR2 is YYEEEE. CDR3 length: 17 residues.

The J gene is TRBJ2-5, the V gene TRBV18; D is uncertain. CDR3 length: 13 residues. V was clipped by 8 bases and J by 2 bases, with 12 bases between them. Germline assignment: CDR1 KGHSH and CDR2 LQKENI. The DNA of the CDR3 is TGTGCCAGCCAGGTCGCCGGACAAGAGACCCAGTACTTC. Translating gives CASQVAGQETQYF.